This T cell receptor beta chain came from a study of Graves' ophthalmopathy and Graves' hyperthyroidism. The CDR3 runs 11 residues. CDR1 SQVTM and CDR2 ANQGSEA come from the germline V gene. Trimming took 8 bases from V and 1 from J, leaving 8 bases between them. Each donor who had ophthalmopathy showed moderate-to-severe activity, a CAS of ≥3, a NOSPECS of ≥4, and a duration under 3 months. PBMCs came from 8.5 to 10 ml of fresh peripheral blood. Transcripts of RNA were the source for amplifying TCR beta CDR3 regions. RT-PCR was first run with HTBI primers, then multiplex PCR in a second round. TCRdb passed the multiplex PCR reads through MiXCR, listing each CDR3 protein once. This table has over 650,000 distinct CDR3 sequences, about two fifths appearing once.

The V call is TRBV29-1, the J call TRBJ2-5; no firm D call. The material sequenced was peripheral blood. The TCR sequence derives from an adult man with Graves' ophthalmopathy. CDR3 DNA sequence: TGCAGCTTGTGGCGCCAAGAGACCCAGTACTTC. Protein: CSLWRQETQYF.